These 16 T cell receptor beta chains share one sample of origin, sequenced in a study of T cell responses to AZD1222 COVID-19 vaccine. The assay was immunoSEQ multiplex PCR, and TCRdb's table has in-frame clones only and misses some. The sample consists of roughly 85,000 clones, 90% of them appearing once. The source was peripheral blood, collected 28 days after the second AZD1222 dose. The receptors were gathered from an adult who received the AZD1222 COVID-19 vaccine.

V and J are TRBV24-1 and TRBJ2-2, with TRBD2 as a possible D gene (5 bases). The CDR3 is 14 residues long. In germline, CDR1 is KGHDR, CDR2 SFDVKD. V was clipped by 5 bases and J by 6 bases, with 12 bases between them. The CDR3: CATSGPGSAGELFF. In DNA, the CDR3 is TGTGCCACCAGTGGTCCGGGATCGGCCGGGGAGCTGTTTTTT.

J is TRBJ1-5 and V is TRBV18; D perhaps matches TRBD1 (6 bases). Germline V gene lookup returns CDR1 KGHSH and CDR2 LQKENI. CDR3 size: 16 residues. Trimming stripped 3 bases from V and 7 bases from J, with 19 bases between. Here the CDR3 reads CASSPGAGKGGQPQHF. CDR3 DNA sequence: TGTGCCAGCTCACCGGGTGCGGGTAAGGGGGGACAGCCCCAGCATTTT. The variable domain in full, completed from reference TRBV18 and TRBJ1-5, reads NAGVMQNPRHLVRRRGQEARLRCSPMKGHSHVYWYRQLPEEGLKFMVYLQKENIIDESGMPKERFSAEFPKEGPSILRIQQVVRGDSAAYFCASSPGAGKGGQPQHFGDGTRLSIL.

The chain employs TRBV7-3 and TRBJ2-3, with D perhaps matching TRBD1 or TRBD2 (5 bases each). The ends were cut back, 5 bases at V and 5 bases at J, with 14 bases in the middle. The germline V gene has CDR1 SGHTA and CDR2 FQGTGA. The CDR3 consists of 14 residues. The CDR3 loop reads CASSPIGARDTQYF. CDR3 nucleotides: TGTGCCAGCAGCCCCATCGGGGCGCGAGATACGCAGTATTTT.

This clone has just one count. The gene calls are TRBV5-4 and TRBJ2-3, with 10 bases fitting TRBD2. V lost 0 bases to trimming and J lost 5 bases; unmatched junction nucleotides: 6. CDR1 and CDR2 (germline): SGHNT, YYREEE (reference sequence). The CDR3 spans 16 residues. CDR3 protein: CASSLASSGRRDTQYF. CDR3 in DNA: TGTGCCAGCAGCTTGGCGAGTAGCGGGAGGAGAGATACGCAGTATTTT.

V usage is TRBV4-2 and J usage is TRBJ2-1; D might be TRBD1 or TRBD2, each matching 5 bases. Deletions cut 1 base from V and 6 bases from J, with 16 bases between. In germline, CDR1 is LGHNA, CDR2 YNFKEQ. The CDR3 is 16 amino acids. The CDR3 region is CASSQAGPKVGNEQFF. The CDR3 bases are TGTGCCAGCAGCCAAGCGGGACCTAAGGTGGGCAATGAGCAGTTCTTC.

The chain carries TRBV18 and TRBJ2-2; D is possibly TRBD1 (6 bases). Per the germline V gene, CDR1 is KGHSH and CDR2 is LQKENI. Trimming shortened V by 2 bases and J by 2 bases, and 15 bases separated the two germline ends. This CDR3 comprises 17 residues. The CDR3 DNA is TGTGCCAGCTCACCATTGGTGGACAGTGCCAACACCGGGGAGCTGTTTTTT. This sequence encodes CASSPLVDSANTGELFF.

J is TRBJ2-3 and V is TRBV27; D perhaps matches TRBD1 (6 bases). V was cut by 6 bases and J by 2 bases, with 9 bases left in between. This CDR3 contains 13 residues. CDR1 and CDR2 (germline): MNHEY, SMNVEV (reference sequence). CDR3 sequence reads: CASRRTDTDTQYF. The CDR3 DNA reads as TGTGCCAGCAGGCGGACAGACACAGATACGCAGTATTTT.

The chain has TRBV19 and TRBJ1-3, with 10 bases lining up with TRBD1. The V gene end was trimmed by 7 bases and the J gene end by 2 bases; junction bases not matched to a gene: 8. From germline, CDR1 is LNHDA and CDR2 SQIVND (reference sequence). CDR3 length equals 16 residues. Here the CDR3 reads CASTPPGQGTGNTIYF. The CDR3 bases are TGTGCCAGTACCCCGCCGGGACAGGGGACTGGAAACACCATATATTTT.

The gene calls are TRBV3-1 (or the pseudogene TRBV3-2) and TRBJ1-4; 8 bases are a match to TRBD1. Germline V gene data show CDR1 as LGHDT and CDR2 as YNNKEL (reference sequence). Trimming at V came to 8 bases and at J to 7 bases, leaving 9 bases not matched to a gene. This CDR3 contains 14 residues. CDR3: CASAIGTGFEKLFF. In DNA form, the CDR3 reads TGTGCCAGCGCCATCGGGACAGGATTTGAAAAACTGTTTTTT.

The chain is built from TRBV11-2 and TRBJ1-1; TRBD1 is a possible D gene (5 bases). Looked up from germline, CDR1 is SGHAT and CDR2 is FQNNGV. Trimming took 5 bases from V and 1 from J, leaving 14 bases between them. The CDR3 has 15 amino acids. CDR3 in DNA: TGTGCCAGCAGCCTCCAGACAGAACAGAACACTGAAGCTTTCTTT. Its translation: CASSLQTEQNTEAFF.

This chain connects TRBV30 to TRBJ1-5; D not certain. CDR3 length equals 13 residues. The germline gives CDR1 GTSNPN, CDR2 SVGIG (reference sequence). Between the trimmed V and J ends, which lost 2 bases and 1 base, there was a span of 6 bases. This chain's CDR3 is CAWSPGSNQPQHF. The CDR3 nucleotides read TGTGCCTGGAGTCCAGGAAGCAATCAGCCCCAGCATTTT.

Only one count was recorded for this clone. The V gene is TRBV11-3, the J gene TRBJ1-2; D is uncertain. Trimming stripped 5 bases from V and 3 bases from J, with 16 bases between. CDR3 length: 15 amino acids. Germline V gene data show CDR1 as SGHNT and CDR2 as YENEEA. Written as DNA, the CDR3 is TGTGCCAGCAGCCCCAACCCGAGGAGGGACTATGGCTACACCTTC. It translates to CASSPNPRRDYGYTF.

The chain joins TRBV6-6 to TRBJ2-1; D is possibly TRBD1 (6 bases). The CDR3 totals 14 residues. Germline-derived CDR1 and CDR2 are MNHNY and SVGAGI (reference sequence). Trimming shortened V by 6 bases and J by 13 bases, and 22 bases separated the two germline ends. The chain's CDR3 is CASSLFGQLGIQFF. CDR3 bases: TGTGCCAGCAGCCTATTCGGACAGCTTGGGATACAGTTCTTC.

The rearrangement joins TRBV11-1 to TRBJ2-7; unclear D gene. Germline V gives CDR1 SGHAT, CDR2 FQDESV (reference sequence). V lost 5 bases and J 6 bases, leaving 11 bases between the germline ends. This CDR3 is built from 12 residues. The CDR3 bases are TGTGCCAGCAGCCCCCCCTCGCGCGAGCAGTACTTC. It encodes CASSPPSREQYF.

The chain combines TRBV11-2 with TRBJ1-2; the D gene is possibly TRBD1 (5 bases). The CDR3 contains 17 residues. Germline assignment: CDR1 SGHAT and CDR2 FQNNGV. V was pared by 1 base and J by 5 bases, with 20 bases between. The CDR3 region is CASSLVDGARKGYGYTF. The CDR3 DNA reads TGTGCCAGCAGCTTAGTCGACGGGGCTCGGAAAGGGTATGGCTACACCTTC.

The J gene is TRBJ1-4, the V gene TRBV15; weak D call: TRBD1 (5 bases). Germline CDR1 is LNHNV and CDR2 is YYDKDF (reference sequence). The CDR3 is 16 residues long. Trimming stripped 0 bases from V and 4 bases from J, with 12 bases between. The CDR3 loop is CATSREPGRGNEKLFF. The CDR3 DNA follows: TGTGCCACCAGCAGAGAGCCGGGACGGGGTAATGAAAAACTGTTTTTT. The variable domain in full, with the rest retrieved from reference TRBV15 and TRBJ1-4, is DAMVIQNPRYQVTQFGKPVTLSCSQTLNHNVMYWYQQKSSQAPKLLFHYYDKDFNNEADTPDNFQSRRPNTSFCFLDIRSPGLGDTAMYLCATSREPGRGNEKLFFGSGTQLSVL.